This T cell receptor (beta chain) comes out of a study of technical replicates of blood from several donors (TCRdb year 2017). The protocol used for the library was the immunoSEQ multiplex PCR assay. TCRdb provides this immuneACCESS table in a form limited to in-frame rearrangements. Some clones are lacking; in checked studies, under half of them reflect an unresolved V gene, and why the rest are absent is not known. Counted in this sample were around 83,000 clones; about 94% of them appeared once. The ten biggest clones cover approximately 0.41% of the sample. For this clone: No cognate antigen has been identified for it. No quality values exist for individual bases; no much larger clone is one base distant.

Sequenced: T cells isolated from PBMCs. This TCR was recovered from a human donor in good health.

The nucleotides read TGTGCCAGCAGCGGCCGGGACAACTCCTACAATGAGCAGTTCTTC. This translates into CASSGRDNSYNEQFF. The chain joins TRBV9 to TRBJ2-1; the D region possibly corresponds to TRBD1 (6 bases align). The germline ends are 10 bases apart after V is trimmed by 3 bases and J by 0 bases. As encoded in the germline V gene, CDR1 is SGDLS while CDR2 is YYNGEE. Measured from the cysteine to the phenylalanine, the CDR3 is 15 residues long. Left in the record is the CDR3 DNA by itself, 45 bases read in frame from the first base.